Following are 14 T cell receptor beta chains from one sample sequenced in a study of blood T cells in healthy people across ages. Primed by a sample-barcoded 5' primer and a J-beta primer mix, a second PCR proceeded for roughly 7 to 12 cycles. Each CDR3 protein is one row after TCRdb ran MiXCR on the 5' RACE reads. The table shows some 850,000 distinct CDR3 sequences, with roughly 25% occurring only once. This sample also appeared in a second study, on T cells of mothers and their children.

Sequencing was performed on blood. These receptors were taken from a boy aged 10-17 years in good health.

In its sample, this clonotype was seen a few times. This rearrangement joins TRBV5-1 to TRBJ2-3, with 8 bases identical to TRBD2. Germline V CDR1 and CDR2: SGHRS, YFSETQ. CDR3 length equals 16 residues. V was clipped by 3 bases and J by 5 bases; unmatched bases: 11. The CDR3: CASSSDRSGGGDTQYF. CDR3 nucleotides: TGCGCCAGCAGCTCTGATAGGAGCGGGGGAGGAGATACGCAGTATTTT.

The sample holds a few counts of this clonotype. The chain joins TRBV9 to TRBJ1-6; the match to TRBD1 covers 8 bases. V lost 0 bases and J lost 6; bases outside the gene matches: 8. The CDR3 length is 17 residues. Germline V gene lookup returns CDR1 SGDLS and CDR2 YYNGEE. The CDR3 loop reads CASSVAPGQGSNSPLHF. DNA for the CDR3: TGTGCCAGCAGCGTAGCCCCCGGACAGGGTAGTAATTCACCCCTCCACTTT.

The rearrangement links TRBV20-1 to TRBJ2-7, with a possible D match to TRBD2 (6 bases). The CDR3 consists of 14 residues. In germline, CDR1 is DFQATT, CDR2 SNEGSKA (reference sequence). V was cut by 4 bases and J by 2 bases, with 15 bases left in between. CDR3 sequence: CSATSGGRAYEQYF. The DNA of the CDR3 is TGCAGTGCTACGTCCGGGGGTCGGGCCTACGAGCAGTACTTC.

The chain links TRBV6-5 to TRBJ1-1; tentatively, D is TRBD1 (6 bases). Germline V gene sequence: CDR1 MNHEY, CDR2 SVGAGI. The V gene lost 6 bases and the J gene lost 2 bases, with 19 bases spanning the gap. The CDR3 contains 16 residues. The CDR3 sequence is CASRATGGSGNTEAFF. The CDR3 coding sequence is TGTGCCAGCAGGGCGACTGGGGGCTCGGGAAACACTGAAGCTTTCTTT.

This clonotype was detected only once. The chain recombines TRBV20-1 with TRBJ1-2; 7 nucleotides align to TRBD1. The CDR3 consists of 15 residues. Trimming took 0 bases from V and 6 from J; bases not matched to a gene: 10. Germline CDR1 and CDR2: DFQATT and SNEGSKA (reference sequence). CDR3 sequence (DNA): TGCAGTGCTAGAGATCGGATGGCAGGGGGGGATGGCTACACCTTC. Its protein is CSARDRMAGGDGYTF.

This chain links TRBV10-3 with TRBJ2-7, with D perhaps matching TRBD1 or TRBD2 (7 bases each). Germline values: CDR1 ENHRY, CDR2 SYGVKD. V was shortened by 6 bases and J by 3 bases, with 15 bases between the two germline ends. The CDR3 covers 14 residues. In DNA form, the CDR3 reads TGTGCCATCAGCCTGGGACAGCGGGGCTACGAGCAGTACTTC. Its protein product is CAISLGQRGYEQYF.

A few counts support this clonotype. J is TRBJ1-3 and V is TRBV12-3 or TRBV12-4; D gene unclear. CDR3 size: 14 residues. Trimming removed 3 bases from V and 0 bases from J, with 6 bases in between. The DNA of the CDR3 is TGTGCCAGCAGTTTTCGGAACTCTGGAAACACCATATATTTT. The encoded protein is CASSFRNSGNTIYF.

In the case of this clonotype: At one of its ends the junction is not consistent with the germline gene, which may arise from a read error. The chain uses TRBV30 and TRBJ1-2; D not certain. The CDR3 runs 15 residues. Germline CDR1 is GTSNPN and CDR2 is SVGIG (reference sequence). The CDR3: CASLRRATTLYGYTF. The CDR3 DNA is TGCGCTTCCCTAAGGAGGGCTACTACCCTCTATGGCTACACCTTC. The full variable domain, rest sourced from reference TRBV30 and TRBJ1-2, is SQTIHQWPATLVQPVGSPLSLECTVEGTSNPNLYWYRQAAGRGLQLLFYSVGIGQISSEVPQNLSASRPQDRQFILSSKKLLLSDSGFYLCASLRRATTLYGYTFGSGTRLTVV.

This clonotype came up once. The chain combines TRBV2 with TRBJ2-1, with 12 bases that match TRBD2. The length of the CDR3 is 16 residues. Germline V CDR1 and CDR2: SNHLY, FYNNEI. V shed 6 bases, J shed 4 bases, and the junction held 7 bases outside the gene matches. The CDR3 reads CASRDLTSGSYNEQFF. The CDR3 DNA reads TGTGCCAGCAGGGACCTGACTAGCGGGAGTTACAATGAGCAGTTCTTC.

This chain links TRBV21-1 with TRBJ2-2; TRBD2 reflects the table's D call only, with no check against the DNA. TRBV21-1 is recorded as a pseudogene. The CDR3 consists of 15 residues. The CDR3 reads CAISPEGPNTGELFF. The CDR3, as DNA: TGTGCCATATCCCCGGAGGGGCCAAACACCGGGGAGCTGTTTTTT.

This clonotype was found once. The rearrangement links TRBV7-2 to TRBJ1-1; no firm D call. Germline V CDR1 and CDR2: SGHTA, FQGNSA. The V gene lost 4 bases and the J gene lost 1 base, with 16 bases spanning the gap. This CDR3 region has 16 residues. CDR3 residues: CASSSNRPLTNTEAFF. The CDR3 bases are TGTGCCAGCAGCTCAAACCGACCCCTGACGAACACTGAAGCTTTCTTT.

The chain uses TRBV14 and TRBJ1-4, with D perhaps TRBD1 (5 bases). CDR1 is SGHDN and CDR2 is FVKESK in the germline V gene. The CDR3 sequence is 13 residues long. Trimming took off 3 bases at V and 10 bases at J, with 12 bases between the two ends. The DNA for the CDR3 is TGTGCCAGCAGCCACGGGACGGGTGGAAAACTGTTTTTT. It specifies CASSHGTGGKLFF. Using reference TRBV14 and TRBJ1-4 for the parts outside the CDR3, the full variable domain is EAGVTQFPSHSVIEKGQTVTLRCDPISGHDNLYWYRRVMGKEIKFLLHFVKESKQDESGMPNNRFLAERTGGTYSTLKVQPAELEDSGVYFCASSHGTGGKLFFGSGTQLSVL.

This clonotype was recorded a few times. The CDR3: CASSPEGLAGGNEQYF. The CDR3, as DNA: TGTGCCAGCAGTCCAGAGGGACTAGCGGGGGGAAACGAGCAGTACTTC. The V gene is TRBV6-2 or TRBV6-3, the J gene TRBJ2-5, with 15 nucleotides matching TRBD2. Judging by the DNA end, TRBJ2-7 fits better; the J call may be wrong. Germline CDR1 reads MNHEY; CDR2 reads SVGEGT. This CDR3 region has 16 residues.

The rearrangement joins TRBV27 to TRBJ1-2, with TRBD1 matching 10 bases. The CDR3 is 15 amino acids. V shed 2 bases and J 4 bases; nucleotides not matched to a gene: 4. Looked up from germline, CDR1 is MNHEY and CDR2 is SMNVEV (reference sequence). The CDR3 spells CASSLRQGAGYGYTF. CDR3 sequence (DNA): TGTGCCAGCAGTTTAAGACAGGGGGCCGGCTATGGCTACACCTTC.